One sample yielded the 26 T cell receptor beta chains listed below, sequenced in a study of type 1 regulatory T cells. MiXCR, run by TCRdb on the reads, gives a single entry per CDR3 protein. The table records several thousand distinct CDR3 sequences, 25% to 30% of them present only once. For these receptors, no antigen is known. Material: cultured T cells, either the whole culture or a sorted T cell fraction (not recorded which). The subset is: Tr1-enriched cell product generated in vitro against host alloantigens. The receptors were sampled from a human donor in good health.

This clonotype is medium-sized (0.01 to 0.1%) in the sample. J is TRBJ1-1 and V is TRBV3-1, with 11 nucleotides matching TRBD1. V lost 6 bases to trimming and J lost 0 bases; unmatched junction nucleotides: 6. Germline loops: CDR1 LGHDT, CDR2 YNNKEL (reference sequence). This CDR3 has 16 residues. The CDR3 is CASSFGTGGMNTEAFF. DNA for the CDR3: TGTGCCAGCAGTTTCGGGACAGGGGGGATGAACACTGAAGCTTTCTTT.

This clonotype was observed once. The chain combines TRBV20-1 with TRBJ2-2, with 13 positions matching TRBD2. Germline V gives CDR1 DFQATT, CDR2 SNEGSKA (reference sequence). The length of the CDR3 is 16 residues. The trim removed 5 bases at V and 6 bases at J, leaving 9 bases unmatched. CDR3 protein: CSAYPGLAGKSGELFF. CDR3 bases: TGCAGTGCTTATCCGGGACTAGCGGGAAAGTCCGGGGAGCTGTTTTTT.

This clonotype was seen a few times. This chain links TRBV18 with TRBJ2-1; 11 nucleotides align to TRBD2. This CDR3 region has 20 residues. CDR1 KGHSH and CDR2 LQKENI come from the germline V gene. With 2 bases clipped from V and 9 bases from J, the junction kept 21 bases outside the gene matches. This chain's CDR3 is CASSPFRTSGRILVGREQFF. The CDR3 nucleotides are TGTGCCAGCTCACCATTCAGAACTAGCGGGAGAATTTTGGTCGGGCGTGAGCAGTTCTTC. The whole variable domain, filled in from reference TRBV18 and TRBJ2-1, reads NAGVMQNPRHLVRRRGQEARLRCSPMKGHSHVYWYRQLPEEGLKFMVYLQKENIIDESGMPKERFSAEFPKEGPSILRIQQVVRGDSAAYFCASSPFRTSGRILVGREQFFGPGTRLTVL.

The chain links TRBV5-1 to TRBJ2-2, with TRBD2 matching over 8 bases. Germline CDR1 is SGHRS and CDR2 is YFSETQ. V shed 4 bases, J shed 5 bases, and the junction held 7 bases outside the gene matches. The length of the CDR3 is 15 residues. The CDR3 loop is CASSPGTSKTGELFF. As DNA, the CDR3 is TGCGCCAGCAGCCCCGGGACTAGTAAGACCGGGGAGCTGTTTTTT.

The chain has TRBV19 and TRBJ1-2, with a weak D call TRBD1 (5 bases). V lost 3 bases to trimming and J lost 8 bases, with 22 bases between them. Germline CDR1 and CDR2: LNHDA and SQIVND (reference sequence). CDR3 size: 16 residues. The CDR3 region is CASSMAGRQQRGGYTF. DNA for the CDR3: TGTGCCAGTAGTATGGCGGGACGCCAACAGCGAGGGGGCTACACCTTC.

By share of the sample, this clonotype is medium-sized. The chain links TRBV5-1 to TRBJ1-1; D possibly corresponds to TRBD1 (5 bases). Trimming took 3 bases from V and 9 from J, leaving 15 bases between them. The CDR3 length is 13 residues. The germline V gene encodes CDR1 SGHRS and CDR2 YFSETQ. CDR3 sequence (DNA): TGCGCCAGCAGCTATTCTGACAGTGAGAAAGCTTTCTTT. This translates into CASSYSDSEKAFF.

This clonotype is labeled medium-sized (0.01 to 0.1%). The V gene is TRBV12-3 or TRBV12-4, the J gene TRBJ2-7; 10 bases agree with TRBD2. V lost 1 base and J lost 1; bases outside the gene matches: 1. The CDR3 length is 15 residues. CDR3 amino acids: CASSLGLAGSYEQYF. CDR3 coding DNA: TGTGCCAGCAGTTTAGGACTAGCGGGTTCCTACGAGCAGTACTTC.

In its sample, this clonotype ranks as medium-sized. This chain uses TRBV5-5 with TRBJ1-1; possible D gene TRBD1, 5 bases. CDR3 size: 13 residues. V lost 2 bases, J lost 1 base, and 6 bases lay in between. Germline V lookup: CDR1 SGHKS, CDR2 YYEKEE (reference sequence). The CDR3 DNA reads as TGTGCCAGCAGCTTACAGGAGAACACTGAAGCTTTCTTT. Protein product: CASSLQENTEAFF.

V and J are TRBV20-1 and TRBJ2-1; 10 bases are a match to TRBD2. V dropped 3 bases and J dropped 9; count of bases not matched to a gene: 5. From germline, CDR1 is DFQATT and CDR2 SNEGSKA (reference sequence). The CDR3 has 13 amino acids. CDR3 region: CSASLAGAGEQFF. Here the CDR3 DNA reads TGCAGTGCTAGTCTAGCGGGAGCGGGTGAGCAGTTCTTC.

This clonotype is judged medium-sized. The CDR3 spells CSVEGVRDRGDEQFF. The CDR3 DNA reads as TGCAGCGTTGAAGGAGTTAGGGACAGGGGAGATGAGCAGTTCTTC. The V call is TRBV29-1, the J call TRBJ2-1, with 10 nucleotides matching TRBD1. The germline V gene has CDR1 SQVTM and CDR2 ANQGSEA. V lost 1 base to trimming and J lost 8 bases; unmatched junction nucleotides: 8. There are 15 residues in the CDR3.

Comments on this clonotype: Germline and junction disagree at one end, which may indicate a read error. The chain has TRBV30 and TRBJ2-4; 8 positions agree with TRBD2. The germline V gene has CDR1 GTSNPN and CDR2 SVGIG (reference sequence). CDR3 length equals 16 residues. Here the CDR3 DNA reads TGTGTCTGGAGCTTACTTCCCCGGGGGGGCAAAAACATTCAGTACTTC. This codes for CVWSLLPRGGKNIQYF. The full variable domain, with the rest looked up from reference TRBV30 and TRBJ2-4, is SQTIHQWPATLVQPVGSPLSLECTVEGTSNPNLYWYRQAAGRGLQLLFYSVGIGQISSEVPQNLSASRPQDRQFILSSKKLLLSDSGFYLCVWSLLPRGGKNIQYFGAGTRLSVL.

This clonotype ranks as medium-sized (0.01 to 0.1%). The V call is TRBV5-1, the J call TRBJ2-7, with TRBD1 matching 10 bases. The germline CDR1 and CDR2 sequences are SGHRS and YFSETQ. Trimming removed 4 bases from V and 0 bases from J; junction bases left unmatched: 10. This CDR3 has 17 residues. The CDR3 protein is CASSLIARDRGSYEQYF. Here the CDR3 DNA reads TGCGCCAGCAGCCTCATCGCCCGGGACAGGGGCTCCTACGAGCAGTACTTC.

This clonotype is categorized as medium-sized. The chain's CDR3 is CASSPRDRGTDTQYF. The DNA of the CDR3 is TGTGCCAGCAGCCCCCGGGACAGGGGCACAGATACGCAGTATTTT. The chain links TRBV7-8 to TRBJ2-3, with 9 positions matching TRBD1. CDR1 SGHVS and CDR2 FQNEAQ come from the germline V gene. Germline trimming cut 5 bases from V and 1 base from J; bases unmatched to any gene: 4. The CDR3 is 15 residues long.

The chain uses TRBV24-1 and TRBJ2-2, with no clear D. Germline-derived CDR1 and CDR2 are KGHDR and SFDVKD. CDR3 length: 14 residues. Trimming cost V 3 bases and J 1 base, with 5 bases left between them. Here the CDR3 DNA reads TGTGCCACCAGTGATCCCTGGAACACCGGGGAGCTGTTTTTT. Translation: CATSDPWNTGELFF.

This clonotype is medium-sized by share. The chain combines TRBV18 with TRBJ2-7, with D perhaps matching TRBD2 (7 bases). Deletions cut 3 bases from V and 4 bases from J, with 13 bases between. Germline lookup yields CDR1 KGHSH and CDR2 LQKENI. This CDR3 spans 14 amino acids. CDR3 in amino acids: CASSPSRGGYEQYF. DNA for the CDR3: TGTGCCAGCTCACCTTCAAGGGGGGGTTACGAGCAGTACTTC. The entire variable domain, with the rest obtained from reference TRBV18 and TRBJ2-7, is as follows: NAGVMQNPRHLVRRRGQEARLRCSPMKGHSHVYWYRQLPEEGLKFMVYLQKENIIDESGMPKERFSAEFPKEGPSILRIQQVVRGDSAAYFCASSPSRGGYEQYFGPGTRLTVT.

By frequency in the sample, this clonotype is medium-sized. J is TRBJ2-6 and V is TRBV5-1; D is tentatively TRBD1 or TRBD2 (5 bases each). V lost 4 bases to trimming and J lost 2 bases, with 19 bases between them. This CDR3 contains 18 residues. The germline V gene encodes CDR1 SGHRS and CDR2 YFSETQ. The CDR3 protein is CASSLPSGSGTGANVLTF. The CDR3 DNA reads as TGCGCCAGCAGCCTTCCCTCAGGGTCGGGAACTGGGGCCAACGTCCTGACTTTC.

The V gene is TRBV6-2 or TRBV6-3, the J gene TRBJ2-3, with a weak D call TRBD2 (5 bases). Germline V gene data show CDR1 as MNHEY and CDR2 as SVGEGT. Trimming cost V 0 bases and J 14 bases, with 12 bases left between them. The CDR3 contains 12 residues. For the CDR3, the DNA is TGTGCCAGCAGTTACTCATCGGAGGTCTGGTATTTT. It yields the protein CASSYSSEVWYF.

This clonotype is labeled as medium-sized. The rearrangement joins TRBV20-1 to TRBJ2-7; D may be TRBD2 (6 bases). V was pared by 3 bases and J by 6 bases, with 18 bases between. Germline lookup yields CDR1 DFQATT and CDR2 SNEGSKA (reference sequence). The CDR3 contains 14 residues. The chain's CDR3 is CSASYPGTAGEQYF. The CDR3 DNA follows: TGCAGTGCTAGTTACCCCGGGACTGCGGGCGAGCAGTACTTC.

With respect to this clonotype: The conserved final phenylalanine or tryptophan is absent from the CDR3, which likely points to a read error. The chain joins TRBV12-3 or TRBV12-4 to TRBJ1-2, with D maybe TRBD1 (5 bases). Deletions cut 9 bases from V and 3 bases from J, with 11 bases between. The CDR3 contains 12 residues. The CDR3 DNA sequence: TGTGCCAGTGGGCAGGGATACTATGGCTACACCATC. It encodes CASGQGYYGYTI.

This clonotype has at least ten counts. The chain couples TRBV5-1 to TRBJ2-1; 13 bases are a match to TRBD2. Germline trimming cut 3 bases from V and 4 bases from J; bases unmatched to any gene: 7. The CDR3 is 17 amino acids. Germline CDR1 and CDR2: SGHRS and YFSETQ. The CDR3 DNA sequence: TGCGCCAGCAGCTATACAGGACTAGCGGGAGTGTACAATGAGCAGTTCTTC. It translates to CASSYTGLAGVYNEQFF.

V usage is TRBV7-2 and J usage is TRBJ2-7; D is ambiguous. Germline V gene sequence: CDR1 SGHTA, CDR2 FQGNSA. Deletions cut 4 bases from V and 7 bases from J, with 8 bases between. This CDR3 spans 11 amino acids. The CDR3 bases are TGTGCCAGCAGCTCGAGCCGGGAGCAGTACTTC. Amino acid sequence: CASSSSREQYF.

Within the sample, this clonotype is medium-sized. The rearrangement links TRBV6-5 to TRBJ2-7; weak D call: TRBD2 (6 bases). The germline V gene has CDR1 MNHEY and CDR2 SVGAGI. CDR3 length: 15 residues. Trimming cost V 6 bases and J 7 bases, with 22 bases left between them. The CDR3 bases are TGTGCCAGCAGGGCGGCAAGCGGGCCGCGGGGAGAGCAGTACTTC. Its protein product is CASRAASGPRGEQYF.

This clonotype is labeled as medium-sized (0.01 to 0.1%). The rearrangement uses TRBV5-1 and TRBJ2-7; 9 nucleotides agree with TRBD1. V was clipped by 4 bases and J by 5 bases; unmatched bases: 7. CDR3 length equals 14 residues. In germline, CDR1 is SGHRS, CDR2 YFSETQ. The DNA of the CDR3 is TGCGCCAGCAGCCAGACAGGGGGGACCCACGAGCAGTACTTC. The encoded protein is CASSQTGGTHEQYF.

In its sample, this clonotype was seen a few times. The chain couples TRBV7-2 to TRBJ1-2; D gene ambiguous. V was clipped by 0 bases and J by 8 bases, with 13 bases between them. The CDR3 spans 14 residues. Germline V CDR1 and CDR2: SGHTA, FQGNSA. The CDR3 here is CASSLAHGALGYTF. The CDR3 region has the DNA TGTGCCAGCAGCTTAGCCCACGGAGCCCTAGGCTACACCTTC.

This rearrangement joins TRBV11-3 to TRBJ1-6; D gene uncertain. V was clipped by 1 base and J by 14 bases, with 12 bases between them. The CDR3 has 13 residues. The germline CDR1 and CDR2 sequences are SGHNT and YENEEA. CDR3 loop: CASSLAGSLTLHF. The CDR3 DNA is TGTGCCAGCAGCTTAGCGGGCAGTCTAACCCTCCACTTT.

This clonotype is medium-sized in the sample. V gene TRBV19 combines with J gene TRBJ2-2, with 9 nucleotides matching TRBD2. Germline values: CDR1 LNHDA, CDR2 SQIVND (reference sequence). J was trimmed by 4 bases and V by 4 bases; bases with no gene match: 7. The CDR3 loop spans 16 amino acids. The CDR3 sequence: CASSTHSGSSTGELFF. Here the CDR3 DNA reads TGTGCCAGTAGTACACATAGCGGGAGTAGCACCGGGGAGCTGTTTTTT.